This TCR beta chain was sequenced for a study of radiation and T cells in renal cell carcinoma. Study-wide background: Nephrectomy followed 15 Gy stereotactic body radiation by 4 weeks. Study findings and constraints: In blood, top tumor clones expanded by 2 weeks, shrinking by 4. Pretreatment tumor biopsies were lacking, so baseline clonotypes are unknown.

Using immunoSEQ multiplex PCR, the repertoire was profiled, and TCRdb retains in-frame clones only, with some absent. Of nearly 50,000 clones listed, approximately 80% are singletons. The J segment lost 5 bases and the V segment lost 2 bases, leaving 8 bases of the junction unmatched. The CDR3 covers 16 residues. Per germline, CDR1 MNHEY and CDR2 SVGAGI. To note about this clone: Its antigen remains unknown.

Stated time point: baseline pretreatment blood. Treatment described: 15 Gy SBRT to primary tumor, nephrectomy 4 weeks later. The specimen was blood, collected from a patient whose treatment included radiotherapy and nephrectomy. The receptor's source is a woman in her seventies with renal cell carcinoma. The gene calls are TRBV6-5 and TRBJ2-1, with TRBD2 identical over 8 bases. CDR3 loop: CASSYPSAGGNNEQFF. CDR3 nucleotides: TGTGCCAGCAGTTACCCCTCGGCGGGGGGAAACAATGAGCAGTTCTTC.